The 27 T cell receptor beta chains below come from one sample, sequenced in a study of Ad26.COV2.S vaccination and SARS-CoV-2 variants. Repertoires were generated with immunoSEQ multiplex PCR, while TCRdb's copy carries only in-frame clones and drops some. The table has about 400,000 clones, 83% seen once. Treatment given: roughly 19 received Ad26.COV2.S at low or high dose, single or two shots; about 5 received placebo; per-sample allocation not given. Samples came from day 63 after the first vaccine or placebo injection. Specimen: peripheral blood, collected in a trial of Ad26.COV2.S vaccine versus placebo. Receptors were obtained from a person between 18 and 65 years old who received the Ad26.COV2.S COVID-19 vaccine or a placebo.

The J gene is TRBJ2-3, the V gene TRBV30; 9 positions match TRBD2. Unmatched junction bases numbered 10, after V lost 1 base and J lost 2 bases. The CDR3 loop spans 17 amino acids. Germline V gene sequence: CDR1 GTSNPN, CDR2 SVGIG (reference sequence). The CDR3 sequence is CAWSAGTSGPNTDTQYF. The CDR3 DNA follows: TGTGCCTGGAGTGCAGGTACTAGCGGGCCCAACACAGATACGCAGTATTTT. The whole variable domain, remainder taken from reference TRBV30 and TRBJ2-3, is SQTIHQWPATLVQPVGSPLSLECTVEGTSNPNLYWYRQAAGRGLQLLFYSVGIGQISSEVPQNLSASRPQDRQFILSSKKLLLSDSGFYLCAWSAGTSGPNTDTQYFGPGTRLTVL.

The gene calls are TRBV5-1 and TRBJ2-4, with 10 bases lining up with TRBD1. The length of the CDR3 is 13 residues. CDR1 SGHRS and CDR2 YFSETQ come from the germline V gene. J gave up 12 bases and V 0 bases, and 3 bases lay outside the gene matches. The CDR3 DNA follows: TGCGCCAGCAGCTTGGTGGACAGGGGGACTCAGTACTTC. Translating gives CASSLVDRGTQYF.

The chain has TRBV12-5 and TRBJ1-3; possible D gene TRBD1, 6 bases. The CDR3 sequence is 17 residues long. V lost 5 bases, J lost 10 bases, and 27 bases lay in between. Germline V gene sequence: CDR1 LGHNT, CDR2 FRNRAP. CDR3: CASGPILGSRGGRTIYF. The CDR3 DNA reads as TGTGCTAGTGGTCCGATACTGGGGAGCAGGGGTGGTCGGACCATATATTTT. Based on the CDR3 plus reference TRBV12-5 and TRBJ1-3, the full variable domain is DARVTQTPRHKVTEMGQEVTMRCQPILGHNTVFWYRQTMMQGLELLAYFRNRAPLDDSGMPKDRFSAEMPDATLATLKIQPSEPRDSAVYFCASGPILGSRGGRTIYFGEGSWLTVV.

V and J are TRBV7-3 and TRBJ2-7, with TRBD1 matching 7 bases. This CDR3 contains 13 residues. J was trimmed by 3 bases and V by 6 bases; bases with no gene match: 5. CDR1 SGHTA and CDR2 FQGTGA come from the germline V gene. CDR3 nucleotides: TGTGCCAGCAGTAGGGGGCGCTTCTACGAGCAGTACTTC. It yields the protein CASSRGRFYEQYF.

The rearrangement joins TRBV6-5 to TRBJ1-6; no firm D call. This CDR3 is built from 13 residues. The germline CDR1 and CDR2 sequences are MNHEY and SVGAGI. V gave up 7 bases and J gave up 4 bases, with 8 bases separating them. This CDR3 is CASIPSYNSPLHF. The CDR3 DNA is TGTGCCAGCATCCCCTCTTATAATTCACCCCTCCACTTT.

J is TRBJ2-5 and V is TRBV6-2 or TRBV6-3; TRBD2 agrees at 12 bases. The germline gives CDR1 MNHEY, CDR2 SVGEGT. V was clipped by 4 bases and J by 5 bases; unmatched bases: 14. The CDR3 consists of 18 residues. In DNA form, the CDR3 reads TGTGCCAGCAGTTTCGCCCTCGGACTAGCGGGGCGAGTGGAGACCCAGTACTTC. Protein: CASSFALGLAGRVETQYF.

The chain uses TRBV7-9 and TRBJ1-2; D not certain. The CDR3 totals 12 residues. The germline V gene has CDR1 SEHNR and CDR2 FQNEAQ (reference sequence). The ends were cut back, 1 base at V and 7 bases at J, with 7 bases in the middle. The CDR3, as DNA: TGTGCCAGCAGCTTAGACGTGGGTGGCTACACCTTC. Translation: CASSLDVGGYTF.

This rearrangement joins TRBV5-4 to TRBJ2-1; D assignment may be TRBD1 or TRBD2 (6 bases each). The CDR3 sequence is 14 residues long. V dropped 3 bases and J dropped 1 base, with 8 bases sitting between them. CDR1 and CDR2 from the germline V gene are SGHNT and YYREEE (reference sequence). For the CDR3, the DNA is TGTGCCAGCAGCTGGGGGGCATCCTACAATGAGCAGTTCTTC. Translated, it gives CASSWGASYNEQFF.

This chain links TRBV24-1 with TRBJ1-5, with D uncertain. The CDR3 extends over 13 amino acids. V was trimmed by 3 bases and J by 7 bases, leaving 9 bases between them. In germline, CDR1 is KGHDR, CDR2 SFDVKD. CDR3 DNA sequence: TGTGCCACCAGTGATGGCGCGGGGCAGCCCCAGCATTTT. This sequence encodes CATSDGAGQPQHF.

This chain connects TRBV11-2 to TRBJ2-7, with TRBD1 matching over 12 bases. The germline V gene has CDR1 SGHAT and CDR2 FQNNGV. CDR3 length equals 15 residues. Losses at the gene ends were 6 bases for V and 1 base for J; bases not matched to a gene: 4. CDR3 protein: CASSWDRGLSYEQYF. CDR3 coding DNA: TGTGCCAGCAGTTGGGACAGGGGGCTATCCTACGAGCAGTACTTC. Combining the CDR3 with reference TRBV11-2 and TRBJ2-7 gives the whole variable domain EAGVAQSPRYKIIEKRQSVAFWCNPISGHATLYWYQQILGQGPKLLIQFQNNGVVDDSQLPKDRFSAERLKGVDSTLKIQPAKLEDSAVYLCASSWDRGLSYEQYFGPGTRLTVT.

The chain links TRBV27 to TRBJ2-5; D gene unclear. Germline V gives CDR1 MNHEY, CDR2 SMNVEV (reference sequence). With 11 bases removed from V and 8 bases from J, the gap between germline ends came to 18 bases. This CDR3 is built from 12 residues. CDR3: CASRRTSETQYF. The CDR3 DNA reads as TGTGCCTCGAGGCGGACGTCTGAAACCCAGTACTTC.

The genes are TRBV19 and TRBJ2-7; 10 nucleotides agree with TRBD1. CDR1 is LNHDA and CDR2 is SQIVND in the germline V gene (reference sequence). The CDR3 is 14 amino acids. Trimming at V came to 9 bases and at J to 1 base, leaving 6 bases not matched to a gene. The CDR3 is CASRGQGGSYEQYF. The CDR3 DNA reads as TGTGCCAGCCGAGGACAGGGGGGGTCCTACGAGCAGTACTTC.

The rearrangement joins TRBV7-2 to TRBJ2-5; no firm D call. Germline V gene sequence: CDR1 SGHTA, CDR2 FQGNSA. The CDR3 has 17 amino acids. With 2 bases removed from V and 1 base from J, the gap between germline ends came to 17 bases. CDR3 sequence reads: CASSLKYSRFFQETQYF. The CDR3, as DNA: TGTGCCAGCAGCTTAAAATACTCGCGGTTCTTCCAAGAGACCCAGTACTTC.

V and J are TRBV9 and TRBJ2-1; D ambiguous. The CDR3 is made up of 13 amino acids. Trimming cost V 0 bases and J 5 bases, with 6 bases left between them. The germline V gene encodes CDR1 SGDLS and CDR2 YYNGEE. The CDR3 coding sequence is TGTGCCAGCAGCGTAGGAGGAGACAATGAGCAGTTCTTC. Protein sequence: CASSVGGDNEQFF.

This clone was observed once. Distinct nucleotide sequences in the sample also encode this CDR3. This chain uses TRBV4-1 with TRBJ1-1; D remains ambiguous. Trimming pared 1 base from V and 1 base from J, leaving 7 bases between. CDR1 and CDR2 (germline): MGHRA, YSYEKL. The CDR3 totals 14 residues. The CDR3 DNA is TGCGCCAGCAGCCAAGGTTGGAGGAACACTGAAGCTTTCTTT. This encodes CASSQGWRNTEAFF.

This clone came up a few times. This CDR3 reads CASSPRAGGAGTGNTIYF. The DNA for the CDR3 is TGTGCCAGCAGCCCAAGGGCTGGGGGCGCGGGGACCGGAAACACCATATATTTT. This chain uses TRBV7-9 with TRBJ1-3, with D maybe TRBD1 (6 bases). The CDR3 covers 18 residues. Germline V lookup: CDR1 SEHNR, CDR2 FQNEAQ (reference sequence). V was trimmed by 5 bases and J by 4 bases, leaving 24 bases between them.

This chain uses TRBV5-1 with TRBJ2-3; no clear D. The V and J ends lost 0 bases and 3 bases respectively, with 11 bases between them. Per germline, CDR1 SGHRS and CDR2 YFSETQ. The CDR3 is made up of 15 amino acids. The CDR3 nucleotides read TGCGCCAGCAGCTTGGCCCCGCTAGGAACAGATACGCAGTATTTT. Translated: CASSLAPLGTDTQYF.

The chain has TRBV19 and TRBJ1-2; D remains ambiguous. This CDR3 spans 14 amino acids. Germline assignment: CDR1 LNHDA and CDR2 SQIVND (reference sequence). V gave up 4 bases and J gave up 7 bases, with 16 bases separating them. The CDR3 nucleotides read TGTGCCAGTAGTACCTACTGGGGTGAGGGTGGCTACACCTTC. The encoded protein is CASSTYWGEGGYTF.

This clone is a singleton in its sample. The chain links TRBV5-6 to TRBJ1-1; D remains ambiguous. Trimming removed 0 bases from V and 4 bases from J, with 7 bases in between. Germline V gives CDR1 SGHDT, CDR2 YYEEEE. CDR3 length equals 13 residues. The CDR3 region has the DNA TGTGCCAGCAGCTTGGGCTTCAGCACTGAAGCTTTCTTT. Translated: CASSLGFSTEAFF.

This clone came up once. The CDR3 region has the DNA TGTGCCAGCAGCTTAGGACAGGGGTTTCGATCGTACGTTTCACCCCTCCACTTT. Its protein is CASSLGQGFRSYVSPLHF. The chain couples TRBV7-2 to TRBJ1-6; 8 bases align to TRBD1. V lost 1 base and J lost 9; bases outside the gene matches: 14. The CDR3 is made up of 18 amino acids. Germline loops: CDR1 SGHTA, CDR2 FQGNSA.

CDR3 amino acids: CASSLSSLEPQHF. The DNA for the CDR3 is TGTGCCAGCAGTTTATCGAGTCTGGAGCCCCAGCATTTT. The rearrangement joins TRBV27 to TRBJ1-5, with no clear D. The CDR3 sequence is 13 residues long. Germline-derived CDR1 and CDR2 are MNHEY and SMNVEV (reference sequence). Between the trimmed V and J ends, which lost 0 bases and 8 bases, there was a span of 8 bases.

The chain employs TRBV15 and TRBJ1-1; the D is unclear. Germline assignment: CDR1 LNHNV and CDR2 YYDKDF (reference sequence). The CDR3 contains 14 residues. Between the trimmed V and J ends, which lost 0 bases and 1 base, there was a span of 6 bases. CDR3 region: CATSRDAGNTEAFF. Written as DNA, the CDR3 is TGTGCCACCAGCAGAGATGCAGGGAACACTGAAGCTTTCTTT.

The V and J genes are TRBV10-3 and TRBJ2-7; 10 bases agree with TRBD2. The germline V gene encodes CDR1 ENHRY and CDR2 SYGVKD. This CDR3 has 14 residues. The V and J ends lost 2 bases and 5 bases, in that order; junction bases with no gene match: 3. The CDR3 loop reads CAISEQREGDEQYF. In nucleotides, the CDR3 is TGTGCCATCAGTGAGCAGCGGGAGGGTGACGAGCAGTACTTC.

The chain couples TRBV5-5 to TRBJ2-3; D is possibly TRBD2 (5 bases). Germline loops: CDR1 SGHKS, CDR2 YYEKEE (reference sequence). The ends were cut back, 0 bases at V and 3 bases at J, with 11 bases in the middle. CDR3 length: 15 amino acids. This CDR3 is CASSLVPGTTDTQYF. CDR3 sequence (DNA): TGTGCCAGCAGCTTGGTTCCGGGAACGACAGATACGCAGTATTTT.

This sequence joins TRBV30 and TRBJ2-1; tentatively, D is TRBD2 (7 bases). This CDR3 comprises 12 residues. V was shortened by 3 bases and J by 10 bases, with 13 bases between the two germline ends. CDR1 GTSNPN and CDR2 SVGIG come from the germline V gene (reference sequence). The CDR3 DNA reads as TGTGCCTGGAGGGTAGGGGGAGGGGAGCAGTTCTTC. Translated: CAWRVGGGEQFF. The full variable domain, with the rest looked up from reference TRBV30 and TRBJ2-1, is SQTIHQWPATLVQPVGSPLSLECTVEGTSNPNLYWYRQAAGRGLQLLFYSVGIGQISSEVPQNLSASRPQDRQFILSSKKLLLSDSGFYLCAWRVGGGEQFFGPGTRLTVL.

The chain links TRBV7-2 to TRBJ1-2; possibly TRBD1 for D (6 bases). V lost 3 bases and J lost 7, with 15 bases in between. The CDR3 is 14 residues long. Germline CDR1 and CDR2: SGHTA and FQGNSA. In DNA, the CDR3 is TGTGCCAGCAGCTTTGACAGGCGCTCGGGTGGCTACACCTTC. This sequence encodes CASSFDRRSGGYTF.

The chain joins TRBV4-3 to TRBJ1-4, with a tentative D call TRBD1 (5 bases). CDR3 length equals 15 residues. CDR1 and CDR2 from the germline V gene are LGHNA and YSLEER. V lost 0 bases and J lost 8, with 13 bases in between. CDR3 residues: CASSQEGGTREKLFF. The CDR3 DNA follows: TGCGCCAGCAGCCAAGAGGGAGGGACCCGCGAAAAACTGTTTTTT.